Below are 15 T cell receptor beta chains sequenced from a single sample in a study of blood T cell repertoires in COVID-19. The method was immunoSEQ multiplex PCR; TCRdb's version includes in-frame clones alone and lacks a portion of them. Here the sample spans about 150,000 clones, around 84% being singletons. Source material: peripheral blood. These receptors were obtained from a woman in her forties or fifties in a cohort sampled during active or convalescent COVID-19.

The rearrangement links TRBV3-1 (or the pseudogene TRBV3-2) to TRBJ2-1; 13 positions match TRBD2. Germline CDR1 is LGHDT and CDR2 is YNNKEL (reference sequence). Trimming cost V 2 bases and J 9 bases; bases outside gene matches: 4. CDR3 length: 15 amino acids. CDR3 loop: CASSQPGLAGAEQFF. The CDR3, as DNA: TGTGCCAGCAGCCAACCCGGACTAGCGGGGGCTGAGCAGTTCTTC.

This clone has just one count. J is TRBJ2-7 and V is TRBV10-3; D may be TRBD1 (5 bases). CDR1 ENHRY and CDR2 SYGVKD come from the germline V gene. This CDR3 has 12 residues. V was pared by 3 bases and J by 7 bases, with 10 bases between. In DNA form, the CDR3 reads TGTGCCATCAGTGACCCAGGACAAGAGCAGTACTTC. Translated: CAISDPGQEQYF.

This clone turned up a few times. The V and J genes are TRBV12-3 or TRBV12-4 and TRBJ1-6; TRBD1 agrees at 7 bases. V shed 6 bases, J shed 11 bases, and the junction held 7 bases outside the gene matches. CDR3 size: 13 residues. The DNA of the CDR3 is TGTGCCAGCAGGCCCACAGGGGAGGCACCCCTCCACTTT. This encodes CASRPTGEAPLHF.

The V call is TRBV19, the J call TRBJ1-2, with TRBD1 matching over 8 bases. This CDR3 is 14 amino acids long. Per the germline V gene, CDR1 is LNHDA and CDR2 is SQIVND (reference sequence). After removal of 9 bases from V and 2 bases from J, the junction contained 8 bases not matched to a gene. The DNA for the CDR3 is TGTGCCAGCAAAACAGGGGGGACGAACTATGGCTACACCTTC. Translating gives CASKTGGTNYGYTF.

The genes are TRBV12-5 and TRBJ1-4; D is unresolved. Germline CDR1 is LGHNT and CDR2 is FRNRAP. V dropped 6 bases and J dropped 2 bases, with 7 bases sitting between them. There are 13 residues in the CDR3. In DNA, the CDR3 is TGTGCTAGTGGCCGGGAGACTAATGAAAAACTGTTTTTT. This gives the protein CASGRETNEKLFF.

V gene TRBV6-5 combines with J gene TRBJ1-3; D is unclear. The V gene's germline CDR1 is MNHEY and CDR2 SVGAGI. This CDR3 has 15 residues. The V and J ends lost 2 bases and 0 bases respectively, with 8 bases between them. This CDR3 reads CASSYESSSGNTIYF. The CDR3 nucleotides are TGTGCCAGCAGTTACGAGTCGAGCTCTGGAAACACCATATATTTT.

The chain combines TRBV18 with TRBJ1-1, with TRBD1 matching 9 bases. The CDR3 consists of 16 residues. The ends lost 1 base at V and 4 bases at J; junction bases unmatched: 7. Per the germline V gene, CDR1 is KGHSH and CDR2 is LQKENI. The DNA for the CDR3 is TGTGCCAGCTCACCACGGACAGGGGAGGTAGCCACTGAAGCTTTCTTT. It translates to CASSPRTGEVATEAFF.

This clone has only a few counts. This rearrangement joins TRBV6-5 to TRBJ1-1; possibly TRBD1 for D (5 bases). Trimming removed 5 bases at V and 1 base at J, with 11 bases between. The CDR3 consists of 14 residues. The germline V gene encodes CDR1 MNHEY and CDR2 SVGAGI. The CDR3 DNA reads TGTGCCAGCAGTAAATTTCAGGGGAACACTGAAGCTTTCTTT. Amino acid sequence: CASSKFQGNTEAFF.

CDR3 protein: CASSPNRGREYEQYF. The CDR3 DNA is TGTGCCAGCAGCCCCAACAGGGGGCGCGAGTACGAGCAGTACTTC. The gene calls are TRBV5-5 and TRBJ2-7, with 9 bases fitting TRBD1. The CDR3 runs 15 residues. V lost 4 bases and J lost 4; bases outside the gene matches: 9. Germline lookup yields CDR1 SGHKS and CDR2 YYEKEE (reference sequence).

The chain recombines TRBV11-2 with TRBJ2-3; TRBD2 might be the D (7 bases). Germline CDR1 SGHAT, CDR2 FQNNGV. The V end was cut by 4 bases, the J end by 0 bases, with 14 bases between. The CDR3 runs 16 residues. CDR3 residues: CASSSLEGGSTDTQYF. The CDR3 region has the DNA TGTGCCAGCAGCTCGCTCGAGGGGGGGAGCACAGATACGCAGTATTTT.

This clone has a single count. This CDR3 reads CATSDDRGSGYTF. In DNA, the CDR3 is TGTGCCACCAGTGATGACAGGGGCTCCGGCTACACCTTC. The V gene is TRBV24-1, the J gene TRBJ1-2; TRBD1 matches at 8 bases. V lost 3 bases and J lost 8; bases outside the gene matches: 4. The CDR3 loop spans 13 amino acids. The germline V gene has CDR1 KGHDR and CDR2 SFDVKD.

The genes are TRBV5-1 and TRBJ1-3; D possibly corresponds to TRBD1 (6 bases). V was trimmed by 3 bases and J by 0 bases, leaving 13 bases between them. The CDR3 sequence is 16 residues long. CDR1 is SGHRS and CDR2 is YFSETQ in the germline V gene. The CDR3 sequence is CASSSVDSSSGNTIYF. For the CDR3, the DNA is TGCGCCAGCAGCTCCGTGGACAGCAGCTCTGGAAACACCATATATTTT.

This clone was seen ten or more times. The chain combines TRBV6-4 with TRBJ1-1; D not certain. Germline V lookup: CDR1 MRHNA, CDR2 SNTAGT. This CDR3 contains 13 residues. The V end was cut by 6 bases, the J end by 2 bases, with 10 bases between. CDR3 loop: CASSETENTEAFF. In nucleotides, the CDR3 is TGTGCCAGCAGCGAAACAGAAAACACTGAAGCTTTCTTT.

This clone was counted once. V gene TRBV4-3 combines with J gene TRBJ1-6; TRBD1 might be the D (6 bases). Trimming removed 1 base at V and 7 bases at J, with 17 bases between. The V gene's germline CDR1 is LGHNA and CDR2 YSLEER. The CDR3 has 17 residues. The CDR3 DNA is TGCGCCAGCAGCCAAGCCCCTTTACAGGGCTCGAATTCACCCCTCCACTTT. It specifies CASSQAPLQGSNSPLHF.

The chain links TRBV5-5 to TRBJ1-6; D ambiguous. V shed 6 bases and J shed 8 bases, with 24 bases lying between them. The CDR3 contains 17 residues. Per germline, CDR1 SGHKS and CDR2 YYEKEE (reference sequence). CDR3 amino acids: CASTFGTSPRRDSPLHF. In DNA, the CDR3 is TGTGCCAGCACGTTCGGAACCTCACCGAGGAGGGATTCACCCCTCCACTTT.